This is a list of T cell receptor beta chains from one sample in a study of T cell repertoires in cytomegalovirus infection. Their antigens remain unidentified. TCRdb called the reads again in MiXCR, with one record for every CDR3 protein. The data show about 500,000 distinct CDR3 sequences, 33% seen once. The material sequenced was cultured PBMCs, taken from culture after CMV antigen stimulation. These receptors were taken from a human donor in good health (CMV status not recorded). Some clones in this sample may be carry-over from other donors' samples. CDR3s include the opening cysteine and the closing phenylalanine or tryptophan. The order of the fields is V gene, clone size, CDR3 length, J gene, D gene, CDR3 DNA, CDR3 protein. A D gene is named only where the DNA matches it firmly. Clone size appears in some rows only: once, few, many, or a class for an expanded clone.

v_gene: TRBV5-1; abundance: NA; len: 15; j_gene: TRBJ1-5; d_gene: TRBD1; CDR3nt: TGCGCCAGCAGCCCCGGCGGAGGGGGCGGTCAGCCCCAGCATTTT; CDR3aa: CASSPGGGGGQPQHF
v_gene: TRBV6-6; abundance: few; len: 14; j_gene: TRBJ2-1; d_gene: NA; CDR3nt: TGTGCCAGCAGTTACTCATCCGGGCACAATGAGCAGTTCTTC; CDR3aa: CASSYSSGHNEQFF
v_gene: TRBV4-3; abundance: NA; len: 20; j_gene: TRBJ2-6; d_gene: TRBD2; CDR3nt: TGCGCCAGCAGCCAGGACCCTCTAGCGGGAGGGGTCTCTGGGGCCAACGTCCTGACTTTC; CDR3aa: CASSQDPLAGGVSGANVLTF
v_gene: TRBV6-6; abundance: NA; len: 14; j_gene: TRBJ1-4; d_gene: NA; CDR3nt: TGTGCCAGCAGTTCTCAGTGGGATAATGAAAAACTGTTTTTT; CDR3aa: CASSSQWDNEKLFF
v_gene: TRBV19; abundance: NA; len: 15; j_gene: TRBJ2-3; d_gene: TRBD1; CDR3nt: TGTGCCAGTAGTCACCCGGGACAGGGAGCAGATACGCAGTATTTT; CDR3aa: CASSHPGQGADTQYF
v_gene: TRBV7-8; abundance: many; len: 14; j_gene: TRBJ1-6; d_gene: NA; CDR3nt: TGTGCCAGCAGCTCCGGGACCACTAATTCACCCCTCCACTTT; CDR3aa: CASSSGTTNSPLHF
v_gene: TRBV4-3; abundance: NA; len: 19; j_gene: TRBJ2-1; d_gene: TRBD2; CDR3nt: TGCGCCAGCAGCCAAGATCCCCTGACTAGCGGGGGAACATACAATGAGCAGTTCTTC; CDR3aa: CASSQDPLTSGGTYNEQFF
v_gene: TRBV11-3; abundance: few; len: 14; j_gene: TRBJ1-1; d_gene: NA; CDR3nt: TGTGCCAGCAGCTTATCGCAGGGGAACACTGAAGCTTTCTTT; CDR3aa: CASSLSQGNTEAFF
v_gene: TRBV6-2/TRBV6-3; abundance: NA; len: 15; j_gene: TRBJ2-1; d_gene: NA; CDR3nt: TGTGCCAGCACCGACAGACTAGTTCTCGACAATGAGCAGTTCTTC; CDR3aa: CASTDRLVLDNEQFF
v_gene: TRBV20-1; abundance: NA; len: 13; j_gene: TRBJ2-3; d_gene: NA; CDR3nt: TGCAGTGCTATCGATGGGAACACAGATACGCAGTATTTT; CDR3aa: CSAIDGNTDTQYF
v_gene: TRBV11-3; abundance: few; len: 14; j_gene: TRBJ2-1; d_gene: NA; CDR3nt: TGTGCCAGCAGCTACCCGACACGGAGCAATGAGCAGTTCTTC; CDR3aa: CASSYPTRSNEQFF
v_gene: TRBV7-2; abundance: NA; len: 15; j_gene: TRBJ2-7; d_gene: TRBD2; CDR3nt: TGTGCCAGCAGCCAGGGACTAGTGGGCCCCTACGAGCAGTACTTC; CDR3aa: CASSQGLVGPYEQYF
v_gene: TRBV11-1; abundance: NA; len: 15; j_gene: TRBJ2-5; d_gene: NA; CDR3nt: TGTGCCAGCAGTAGGCGAGTCGGGTACCAAGAGACCCAGTACTTC; CDR3aa: CASSRRVGYQETQYF
v_gene: TRBV12-3/TRBV12-4; abundance: NA; len: 12; j_gene: TRBJ2-2; d_gene: NA; CDR3nt: TGTGCCAGCAGTTTTGTTAGCGGGGAGCTGTTTTTT; CDR3aa: CASSFVSGELFF
v_gene: TRBV7-2; abundance: NA; len: 12; j_gene: TRBJ1-1; d_gene: NA; CDR3nt: TGTGCCAGCAGCTTAGAAGACACCAAAGCTTTCTTT; CDR3aa: CASSLEDTKAFF
v_gene: TRBV19; abundance: NA; len: 16; j_gene: TRBJ1-1; d_gene: NA; CDR3nt: TGTGCCAGTAGTATAACGGGACGTCTAATGAACACTGAAGCTTTCTTT; CDR3aa: CASSITGRLMNTEAFF
v_gene: TRBV19; abundance: NA; len: 16; j_gene: TRBJ2-7; d_gene: NA; CDR3nt: TGTGCCAGTAGTCCAAAATCGGGTTCGAGCTCCTACGAGCAGTACTTC; CDR3aa: CASSPKSGSSSYEQYF